This T cell receptor (beta chain) was obtained from a study of PD-1 blockade in classical Hodgkin lymphoma. Points from the study as a whole: Diversity in CD4+ TCRs, unlike that measured in CD8+ TCRs, had risen significantly by C4D1.

Regarding this clone: The antigen remains unidentified.

Here immunoSEQ multiplex PCR was the method, and the copy in TCRdb shows in-frame clones only, minus some. The sample shows about 110,000 clones, 70% to 90% of them seen only once. All patients relapsed after autologous stem cell transplantation, and brentuximab vedotin exposure varied. With V trimmed by 1 base and J by 4 bases, 10 bases remained unmatched. The CDR3 contains 17 residues. Germline CDR1 is SGHAT and CDR2 is FQNNGV. The genes are TRBV11-2 and TRBJ2-5; TRBD1 matches at 9 bases. This sample comprised peripheral blood mononuclear cells (PBMCs), obtained before the second cycle of nivolumab. The clonotype comes from a human donor with classical Hodgkin lymphoma. The CDR3: CASSLVPDRGPPETQYF. The CDR3 coding sequence is TGTGCCAGCAGCTTAGTACCGGACAGGGGTCCCCCAGAGACCCAGTACTTC. The full variable domain, in which reference TRBV11-2 and TRBJ2-5 provide the parts outside the CDR3, is EAGVAQSPRYKIIEKRQSVAFWCNPISGHATLYWYQQILGQGPKLLIQFQNNGVVDDSQLPKDRFSAERLKGVDSTLKIQPAKLEDSAVYLCASSLVPDRGPPETQYFGPGTRLLVL.